One and the same sample provided the 20 T cell receptor beta chains below, sequenced in a study of shared clonotypes between healthy human individuals. The naive CD8 fraction comprised CD45RO-negative cells positively selected for CCR7 and excluded terminally differentiated effector memory CD45RA+ cells. Repertoires were generated with immunoSEQ multiplex PCR, while TCRdb's copy carries only in-frame clones and drops some. This table holds roughly 650,000 clones, 95% to 97% found once. Material for sequencing was naive CD8+ T cells sorted from blood. The receptors were sampled from a woman between 25 and 40 years old in good health.

A single count supports this clone. The chain uses TRBV11-2 and TRBJ1-2, with D maybe TRBD1 (6 bases). The germline V and J ends were trimmed by 1 base and 5 bases, with 14 bases remaining between them. Germline loops: CDR1 SGHAT, CDR2 FQNNGV. The CDR3 loop spans 15 amino acids. CDR3: CASSLGLTGFYGYTF. Here the CDR3 DNA reads TGTGCCAGCAGCTTAGGGTTGACAGGTTTTTATGGCTACACCTTC.

The rearrangement uses TRBV11-2 and TRBJ1-1, with D perhaps matching TRBD1 (6 bases). CDR1 is SGHAT and CDR2 is FQNNGV in the germline V gene. This CDR3 has 12 amino acids. Between the trimmed V and J ends, which lost 5 bases and 7 bases, there was a span of 11 bases. The CDR3 loop is CASSARGFEAFF. In DNA, the CDR3 is TGTGCCAGCAGCGCCAGGGGATTTGAAGCTTTCTTT.

This chain uses TRBV5-4 with TRBJ2-5; D unresolved. With 0 bases removed from V and 5 bases from J, the gap between germline ends came to 5 bases. Germline V CDR1 and CDR2: SGHNT, YYREEE (reference sequence). The CDR3 covers 12 residues. In DNA form, the CDR3 reads TGTGCCAGCAGCTTGGGGGTGGAGACCCAGTACTTC. Its translation is CASSLGVETQYF.

This chain links TRBV27 with TRBJ1-5; the D gene is possibly TRBD1 (5 bases). The V end lost 3 bases, the J end lost 2 bases, and 11 bases lay between the germline ends. The germline V gene encodes CDR1 MNHEY and CDR2 SMNVEV (reference sequence). The CDR3 sequence is 15 residues long. The CDR3 sequence is CASSFAQGRNQPQHF. DNA for the CDR3: TGTGCCAGCAGTTTTGCCCAGGGCCGCAATCAGCCCCAGCATTTT.

CDR3 sequence: CASSLSNGENREQYF. CDR3 in DNA: TGTGCCAGCAGCTTATCCAACGGGGAAAACCGCGAGCAGTACTTC. The J gene is TRBJ2-7, the V gene TRBV7-6; perhaps TRBD2 as D (5 bases). Germline V gene sequence: CDR1 SGHVS, CDR2 FNYEAQ. This CDR3 is 15 amino acids long. With 2 bases removed from V and 6 bases from J, the gap between germline ends came to 17 bases.

The chain has TRBV28 and TRBJ2-7; D is unclear. The V gene lost 2 bases and the J gene lost 2 bases, with 7 bases spanning the gap. The CDR3 totals 13 residues. Germline CDR1 and CDR2: MDHEN and SYDVKM. The CDR3 reads CASSLEVAYEQYF. In DNA form, the CDR3 reads TGTGCCAGCAGTTTAGAGGTGGCCTACGAGCAGTACTTC.

The chain uses TRBV5-1 and TRBJ2-1; no definite D call. Trimming pared 7 bases from V and 7 bases from J, leaving 18 bases between. Germline V CDR1 and CDR2: SGHRS, YFSETQ. This CDR3 has 14 residues. The CDR3 coding sequence is TGCGCCAGCGGACCTTGGGGTTCTACGAATGAGCAGTTCTTC. It yields the protein CASGPWGSTNEQFF.

CDR3 DNA sequence: TGTGCCAGCAGTGATGACAGGCTCAATCAGCCCCAGCATTTT. Translating gives CASSDDRLNQPQHF. The gene calls are TRBV6-1 and TRBJ1-5, with D possibly TRBD1 on 6 matching bases. CDR3 length equals 14 residues. The V end was cut by 3 bases, the J end by 3 bases, with 9 bases between. Germline V gene sequence: CDR1 MNHNS, CDR2 SASEGT.

The V call is TRBV11-2, the J call TRBJ2-7; D not resolved. Per the germline V gene, CDR1 is SGHAT and CDR2 is FQNNGV. There are 13 residues in the CDR3. Trimming shortened V by 1 base and J by 5 bases, and 9 bases separated the two germline ends. CDR3 amino acids: CASSLVGINEQYF. CDR3 nucleotide sequence: TGTGCCAGCAGCTTAGTGGGCATCAACGAGCAGTACTTC.

This clone appeared once. The chain recombines TRBV10-3 with TRBJ1-5; maybe TRBD1 (5 bases). The V gene lost 6 bases and the J gene lost 3 bases, with 18 bases spanning the gap. The CDR3 extends over 16 amino acids. The germline V gene has CDR1 ENHRY and CDR2 SYGVKD. Here the CDR3 reads CAIRSKNDRSNQPQHF. The CDR3 DNA reads TGTGCCATCAGGTCTAAGAACGACAGATCCAATCAGCCCCAGCATTTT.

J is TRBJ2-5 and V is TRBV7-9; D gene ambiguous. V lost 0 bases and J 5 bases, leaving 22 bases between the germline ends. CDR1 is SEHNR and CDR2 is FQNEAQ in the germline V gene (reference sequence). The CDR3 is 18 amino acids. The CDR3 spells CASSLAGTVKIGMETQYF. CDR3 DNA: TGTGCCAGCAGCTTAGCTGGTACAGTAAAAATCGGTATGGAGACCCAGTACTTC. The variable domain in full, completed from reference TRBV7-9 and TRBJ2-5, reads DTGVSQNPRHKITKRGQNVTFRCDPISEHNRLYWYRQTLGQGPEFLTYFQNEAQLEKSRLLSDRFSAERPKGSFSTLEIQRTEQGDSAMYLCASSLAGTVKIGMETQYFGPGTRLLVL.

The genes are TRBV28 and TRBJ2-1, with 9 nucleotides matching TRBD2. This CDR3 is built from 15 residues. CDR1 is MDHEN and CDR2 is SYDVKM in the germline V gene. V gave up 3 bases and J gave up 7 bases; unmatched junction bases: 7. The CDR3 region is CASSFLAGGINEQFF. DNA for the CDR3: TGTGCCAGCAGTTTCCTGGCGGGAGGGATTAATGAGCAGTTCTTC.

The chain combines TRBV6-6 with TRBJ1-1; tentative D call: TRBD1 (6 bases). Trimming took 0 bases from V and 5 from J, leaving 13 bases between them. This CDR3 contains 15 residues. Germline V gives CDR1 MNHNY, CDR2 SVGAGI (reference sequence). Written as DNA, the CDR3 is TGTGCCAGCAGTTACTCGGGGGGGCTAGGAACTGAAGCTTTCTTT. It encodes CASSYSGGLGTEAFF.

The chain links TRBV6-5 to TRBJ2-1; D may be TRBD1 (6 bases). The CDR3 consists of 14 residues. The V gene's germline CDR1 is MNHEY and CDR2 SVGAGI. Between the trimmed V and J ends, which lost 2 bases and 10 bases, there was a span of 15 bases. This CDR3 is CASSYVFAGTEQFF. DNA for the CDR3: TGTGCCAGCAGTTACGTTTTCGCCGGGACAGAGCAGTTCTTC.

In regard to this clone: Other DNA variants within this sample encode the same CDR3. The genes are TRBV11-2 and TRBJ1-1, with D uncertain. Trimming pared 5 bases from V and 0 bases from J, leaving 7 bases between. This CDR3 has 13 residues. The germline V gene has CDR1 SGHAT and CDR2 FQNNGV. The CDR3 protein is CASSLGLNTEAFF. CDR3 DNA: TGTGCCAGCAGCCTGGGCCTGAACACTGAAGCTTTCTTT.

This CDR3 is CASNGCNQPQHF. Written as DNA, the CDR3 is TGTGCCAGCAACGGGTGCAATCAGCCCCAGCATTTT. This chain uses TRBV21-1 with TRBJ1-5. TRBV21-1 is a pseudogene segment. The CDR3 is made up of 12 amino acids.

The V gene is TRBV7-2, the J gene TRBJ2-1; 8 bases line up with TRBD2. Germline V gives CDR1 SGHTA, CDR2 FQGNSA. V lost 8 bases and J lost 3; bases outside the gene matches: 9. The CDR3 sequence is 15 residues long. The CDR3 loop is CASSLWREVYNEQFF. Written as DNA, the CDR3 is TGTGCCAGCTCTCTTTGGCGGGAGGTCTACAATGAGCAGTTCTTC.

This clone occurred once. CDR3 nucleotides: TGTGCCAGCAGGGAGGGTACAGATGTCGCCAAAAACATTCAGTACTTC. It translates to CASREGTDVAKNIQYF. The J gene is TRBJ2-4, the V gene TRBV5-4, with a possible D match to TRBD2 (6 bases). The CDR3 is made up of 16 amino acids. V lost 5 bases, J lost 1 base, and 16 bases lay in between. CDR1 is SGHNT and CDR2 is YYREEE in the germline V gene (reference sequence).

This clone has a handful of counts. This sequence joins TRBV29-1 and TRBJ2-1, with D unclear. The CDR3 is 11 residues long. The germline V and J ends were trimmed by 3 bases and 3 bases, with 3 bases remaining between them. Germline loops: CDR1 SQVTM, CDR2 ANQGSEA. The CDR3 DNA is TGCAGCGTTGAGGTCTACAATGAGCAGTTCTTC. The encoded protein is CSVEVYNEQFF.

The chain combines TRBV6-5 with TRBJ2-1, with 8 bases fitting TRBD2. The length of the CDR3 is 16 residues. CDR1 is MNHEY and CDR2 is SVGAGI in the germline V gene. V shed 0 bases and J 8 bases; nucleotides not matched to a gene: 9. For the CDR3, the DNA is TGTGCCAGCAGTTACTCGGAGGGACTAGGGTCTCATGAGCAGTTCTTC. Protein product: CASSYSEGLGSHEQFF.